This is a list of T cell receptor beta chains from one sample in a study of human T cells and chemical hapten exposure. Each CDR3 protein gets one entry after TCRdb re-called the 5' RACE reads with MiXCR. Altogether roughly 120,000 distinct CDR3 sequences are present, roughly 18% being singletons, with the ten largest covering 2.5% to 3%. The receptors were gathered from a human donor in good health. CDR3s include the opening cysteine and the closing phenylalanine or tryptophan. The order of the fields is clone size, D gene, V gene, J gene, CDR3 protein, CDR3 DNA. A D gene is named only where the DNA matches it firmly. The size entry is marked missing in some rows and otherwise reads once, few, many or a size class.

clone size: NA; D gene: NA; V gene: TRBV9; J gene: TRBJ1-1; CDR3 protein: CASSVTGNTEAFF; CDR3 DNA: TGTGCCAGCAGCGTTACAGGGAACACTGAAGCTTTCTTT
clone size: few; D gene: NA; V gene: TRBV5-5; J gene: TRBJ1-6; CDR3 protein: CASWDIFPSPLHF; CDR3 DNA: TGTGCCAGCTGGGACATTTTCCCTTCACCCCTCCACTTT
clone size: few; D gene: NA; V gene: TRBV11-2; J gene: TRBJ1-1; CDR3 protein: CASSLDSLMNTEAFF; CDR3 DNA: TGTGCCAGCAGCTTGGACAGCTTAATGAACACTGAAGCTTTCTTT
clone size: few; D gene: TRBD2; V gene: TRBV5-1; J gene: TRBJ2-5; CDR3 protein: CASSLVAGGGYQETQYF; CDR3 DNA: TGCGCCAGCAGCTTGGTTGCGGGAGGGGGATACCAAGAGACCCAGTACTTC
clone size: NA; D gene: TRBD1; V gene: TRBV12-3/TRBV12-4; J gene: TRBJ2-7; CDR3 protein: CASSLATGGGYEQYF; CDR3 DNA: TGTGCCAGCAGTTTAGCGACAGGGGGGGGCTACGAGCAGTACTTC
clone size: few; D gene: TRBD2; V gene: TRBV23-1; J gene: TRBJ2-3; CDR3 protein: CASSQLGTSGGGTDTQYF; CDR3 DNA: TGCGCCAGCAGTCAATTGGGGACTAGCGGAGGAGGGACAGATACGCAGTATTTT
clone size: few; D gene: TRBD1; V gene: TRBV5-1; J gene: TRBJ1-1; CDR3 protein: CASSLPTGDYTEAFF; CDR3 DNA: TGCGCCAGCAGCTTGCCGACAGGGGACTACACTGAAGCTTTCTTT
clone size: few; D gene: NA; V gene: TRBV19; J gene: TRBJ2-2; CDR3 protein: CASSTTGTNTGELFF; CDR3 DNA: TGTGCCAGTAGTACGACAGGCACGAACACCGGGGAGCTGTTTTTT
clone size: NA; D gene: NA; V gene: TRBV20-1; J gene: TRBJ2-5; CDR3 protein: CSASRQAQETQYF; CDR3 DNA: TGCAGTGCTAGCCGACAGGCCCAAGAGACCCAGTACTTC
clone size: NA; D gene: NA; V gene: TRBV7-2; J gene: TRBJ1-5; CDR3 protein: CASHPGIPNSNQPQHF; CDR3 DNA: TGTGCCAGCCACCCGGGGATCCCTAATAGCAATCAGCCCCAGCATTTT
clone size: NA; D gene: NA; V gene: TRBV3-1; J gene: TRBJ2-7; CDR3 protein: CASSQDSRTFMHEQYF; CDR3 DNA: TGTGCCAGCAGCCAAGATAGTAGGACATTTATGCACGAGCAGTACTTC
clone size: many; D gene: TRBD2; V gene: TRBV7-2; J gene: TRBJ2-1; CDR3 protein: CASSLSGSSYNEQFF; CDR3 DNA: TGTGCCAGCAGCCTTAGCGGGAGCTCCTACAATGAGCAGTTCTTC
clone size: NA; D gene: TRBD1; V gene: TRBV20-1; J gene: TRBJ2-7; CDR3 protein: CSARPGTGDYEQYF; CDR3 DNA: TGCAGTGCTAGGCCCGGGACAGGGGACTACGAGCAGTACTTC
clone size: NA; D gene: TRBD1; V gene: TRBV6-5; J gene: TRBJ1-1; CDR3 protein: CASRRTGNGEAFF; CDR3 DNA: TGTGCCAGCAGGAGGACAGGGAACGGCGAAGCTTTCTTT
clone size: NA; D gene: TRBD2; V gene: TRBV18; J gene: TRBJ2-1; CDR3 protein: CASSPPVPAGSSYNEQFF; CDR3 DNA: TGTGCCAGCTCACCACCGGTTCCAGCGGGGAGCTCCTACAATGAGCAGTTCTTC
clone size: NA; D gene: NA; V gene: TRBV20-1; J gene: TRBJ1-1; CDR3 protein: CSATTPGAEAFF; CDR3 DNA: TGCAGTGCTACTACCCCAGGGGCTGAAGCTTTCTTT
clone size: NA; D gene: TRBD2; V gene: TRBV7-8; J gene: TRBJ2-5; CDR3 protein: CASSLAFSGEETQYF; CDR3 DNA: TGTGCCAGCAGCTTAGCCTTTAGCGGGGAAGAGACCCAGTACTTC
clone size: few; D gene: NA; V gene: TRBV30; J gene: TRBJ1-3; CDR3 protein: CAWSVRSGLGNTIYF; CDR3 DNA: TGTGCCTGGAGTGTAAGGTCGGGACTTGGAAACACCATATATTTT
clone size: NA; D gene: NA; V gene: TRBV28; J gene: TRBJ2-5; CDR3 protein: CASSGWHFGETQYF; CDR3 DNA: TGTGCCAGCAGTGGGTGGCACTTCGGAGAGACCCAGTACTTC
clone size: NA; D gene: NA; V gene: TRBV20-1; J gene: TRBJ2-7; CDR3 protein: CSARVPGGYEQYF; CDR3 DNA: TGCAGTGCTAGAGTCCCAGGAGGCTACGAGCAGTACTTC
clone size: few; D gene: TRBD2; V gene: TRBV3-1; J gene: TRBJ2-7; CDR3 protein: CASSPALAGTFQYF; CDR3 DNA: TGTGCCAGCAGCCCGGCGCTAGCGGGGACCTTTCAGTACTTC
clone size: NA; D gene: NA; V gene: TRBV30; J gene: TRBJ1-5; CDR3 protein: CAWSIQGNQPQHF; CDR3 DNA: TGTGCCTGGAGTATACAGGGCAATCAGCCCCAGCATTTT
clone size: NA; D gene: NA; V gene: TRBV5-6; J gene: TRBJ2-3; CDR3 protein: CASSRPKSPISSTQYF; CDR3 DNA: TGTGCCAGCAGCCGACCAAAATCACCGATCTCGAGTACGCAGTATTTT
clone size: many; D gene: TRBD1; V gene: TRBV9; J gene: TRBJ2-1; CDR3 protein: CASSNTGQYNEQFF; CDR3 DNA: TGTGCCAGCAGTAATACGGGACAGTACAATGAGCAGTTCTTC
clone size: few; D gene: NA; V gene: TRBV6-2/TRBV6-3; J gene: TRBJ2-2; CDR3 protein: CASSYSRNTGELFF; CDR3 DNA: TGTGCCAGCAGTTACTCCCGGAACACCGGGGAGCTGTTTTTT
clone size: few; D gene: TRBD2; V gene: TRBV29-1; J gene: TRBJ2-1; CDR3 protein: CSVEGGREVSYNEQFF; CDR3 DNA: TGCAGCGTTGAGGGGGGGCGGGAGGTTTCCTACAATGAGCAGTTCTTC
clone size: NA; D gene: NA; V gene: TRBV7-2; J gene: TRBJ1-5; CDR3 protein: CASSPHGMFHQPQHF; CDR3 DNA: TGTGCCAGCAGCCCCCACGGGATGTTTCACCAGCCCCAGCATTTT
clone size: NA; D gene: NA; V gene: TRBV6-5; J gene: TRBJ2-7; CDR3 protein: CASSRSDFHYEQYF; CDR3 DNA: TGTGCCAGCAGTCGCTCCGATTTCCACTACGAGCAGTACTTC
clone size: many; D gene: NA; V gene: TRBV13; J gene: TRBJ1-5; CDR3 protein: CASRREDQPQHF; CDR3 DNA: TGTGCCAGCCGGCGGGAGGATCAGCCCCAGCATTTT
clone size: few; D gene: TRBD2; V gene: TRBV6-4; J gene: TRBJ2-3; CDR3 protein: CASSAGTSGSRDTQYF; CDR3 DNA: TGTGCCAGCAGTGCAGGGACTAGCGGGAGTCGCGATACGCAGTATTTT
clone size: NA; D gene: NA; V gene: TRBV13; J gene: TRBJ2-6; CDR3 protein: CASSQGGSGANVLTF; CDR3 DNA: TGTGCCAGCAGCCAAGGCGGCTCTGGGGCCAACGTCCTGACTTTC
clone size: NA; D gene: TRBD2; V gene: TRBV20-1; J gene: TRBJ2-1; CDR3 protein: CSARGGGSRNEQFF; CDR3 DNA: TGCAGTGCTAGAGGGGGGGGGAGCCGCAATGAGCAGTTCTTC
clone size: few; D gene: NA; V gene: TRBV6-1; J gene: TRBJ2-5; CDR3 protein: CASRPPRGRRETQYF; CDR3 DNA: TGTGCCAGCAGACCCCCCCGGGGACGAAGAGAGACCCAGTACTTC
clone size: NA; D gene: NA; V gene: TRBV6-5; J gene: TRBJ1-4; CDR3 protein: CASSTTPSQNSWEKLFF; CDR3 DNA: TGTGCCAGCAGCACTACCCCATCGCAGAACTCTTGGGAAAAACTGTTTTTT
clone size: NA; D gene: NA; V gene: TRBV10-2; J gene: TRBJ1-1; CDR3 protein: CASSGLRKAADTEAFF; CDR3 DNA: TGCGCCAGCAGTGGGCTACGGAAAGCAGCGGACACTGAAGCTTTCTTT
clone size: many; D gene: NA; V gene: TRBV29-1; J gene: TRBJ2-3; CDR3 protein: CSVAVSTDTQYF; CDR3 DNA: TGCAGCGTTGCTGTCTCCACAGATACGCAGTATTTT
clone size: NA; D gene: TRBD1; V gene: TRBV27; J gene: TRBJ1-5; CDR3 protein: CASSMTGALSNQPQHF; CDR3 DNA: TGTGCCAGCAGTATGACAGGGGCTTTGAGCAATCAGCCCCAGCATTTT
clone size: few; D gene: TRBD1; V gene: TRBV7-6; J gene: TRBJ2-3; CDR3 protein: CASSLSVPGQGSWGTDTQYF; CDR3 DNA: TGTGCCAGCAGCTTATCGGTCCCGGGACAGGGATCCTGGGGCACAGATACGCAGTATTTT
clone size: NA; D gene: NA; V gene: TRBV5-1; J gene: TRBJ2-5; CDR3 protein: CASSLEVPQETQYF; CDR3 DNA: TGCGCCAGCAGCTTGGAGGTACCCCAAGAGACCCAGTACTTC
clone size: NA; D gene: TRBD1; V gene: TRBV12-3/TRBV12-4; J gene: TRBJ1-6; CDR3 protein: CASRTQGVSPLHF; CDR3 DNA: TGTGCCAGCAGGACACAGGGGGTTTCACCCCTCCACTTT
clone size: few; D gene: TRBD1; V gene: TRBV5-4; J gene: TRBJ1-4; CDR3 protein: CASSEGQLNEKLFF; CDR3 DNA: TGTGCCAGCAGCGAGGGACAGCTAAATGAAAAACTGTTTTTT
clone size: NA; D gene: TRBD1; V gene: TRBV5-6; J gene: TRBJ1-5; CDR3 protein: CASSLQGVNQPQHF; CDR3 DNA: TGTGCCAGCAGCCTACAGGGGGTCAATCAGCCCCAGCATTTT
clone size: NA; D gene: NA; V gene: TRBV14; J gene: TRBJ1-2; CDR3 protein: CASSPLDRDYGYTF; CDR3 DNA: TGTGCCAGCAGCCCCTTGGACCGCGACTATGGCTACACCTTC
clone size: few; D gene: TRBD2; V gene: TRBV5-8; J gene: TRBJ2-2; CDR3 protein: CASSQGLVWLKNTGELFF; CDR3 DNA: TGTGCCAGCAGCCAAGGACTAGTTTGGCTCAAGAACACCGGGGAGCTGTTTTTT
clone size: NA; D gene: TRBD2; V gene: TRBV7-9; J gene: TRBJ2-3; CDR3 protein: CASSSLPLAVYTDTQYF; CDR3 DNA: TGTGCCAGCAGCTCATTACCCCTAGCGGTATACACAGATACGCAGTATTTT
clone size: NA; D gene: NA; V gene: TRBV4-1; J gene: TRBJ2-1; CDR3 protein: CASSQDFYNEQFF; CDR3 DNA: TGCGCCAGCAGCCAAGATTTTTACAATGAGCAGTTCTTC
clone size: once; D gene: NA; V gene: TRBV10-3; J gene: TRBJ2-7; CDR3 protein: CAISDLGPGGERYF; CDR3 DNA: TGTGCCATCAGTGACCTGGGGCCGGGCGGCGAGCGGTACTTC
clone size: few; D gene: NA; V gene: TRBV4-2; J gene: TRBJ1-5; CDR3 protein: CASSQDVRFRNQPQHF; CDR3 DNA: TGTGCCAGCAGCCAAGATGTCCGCTTTCGGAATCAGCCCCAGCATTTT
clone size: few; D gene: TRBD1; V gene: TRBV7-6; J gene: TRBJ2-3; CDR3 protein: CASSFGQGGTQYF; CDR3 DNA: TGTGCCAGCAGCTTCGGACAGGGTGGGACGCAGTATTTT
clone size: NA; D gene: TRBD2; V gene: TRBV7-9; J gene: TRBJ2-3; CDR3 protein: CASSPSRTASGSPDTQYF; CDR3 DNA: TGTGCCAGCAGCCCCTCCCGGACTGCTAGCGGGAGTCCGGATACGCAGTATTTT
clone size: many; D gene: NA; V gene: TRBV6-1; J gene: TRBJ2-7; CDR3 protein: CASSRGREIPEQYF; CDR3 DNA: TGTGCCAGCTCCCGGGGGCGGGAGATTCCCGAGCAGTACTTC